This entry lists 24 T cell receptor beta chains sequenced from one sample in a study of cytomegalovirus exposure and HLA in healthy donors. The PCR employed 60 Vbeta primers together with 13 Jbeta primers. TCRdb's table, derived via immunoSEQ multiplex PCR, lists solely in-frame clones and lacks some. The sample contains 95,000 to 130,000 clones, approximately 80% of which appear only once. The sample was PBMCs. Source of these receptors: a man between 25 and 39 years old in good health and CMV-seropositive.

The chain carries TRBV6-4 and TRBJ2-5, with 11 bases matching TRBD2. Germline trimming cut 0 bases from V and 5 bases from J; bases unmatched to any gene: 11. The CDR3 is 18 residues long. Germline V gene lookup returns CDR1 MRHNA and CDR2 SNTAGT. The CDR3 protein is CASSDSRRTSGFWETQYF. The CDR3 region has the DNA TGTGCCAGCAGTGACTCGCGGCGGACTAGCGGGTTTTGGGAGACCCAGTACTTC.

The chain employs TRBV6-6 and TRBJ1-2, with D perhaps matching TRBD1 (5 bases). Germline V CDR1 and CDR2: MNHNY, SVGAGI (reference sequence). CDR3 size: 14 residues. Trimming left V 1 base short and J 4 bases short, with 10 bases between. The CDR3 loop reads CASSYLHQGYGYTF. As DNA, the CDR3 is TGTGCCAGCAGTTACTTACATCAGGGCTATGGCTACACCTTC.

This clone was found a few times. The rearrangement joins TRBV7-3 to TRBJ1-2; 10 nucleotides line up with TRBD1. This CDR3 is 15 amino acids long. Losses at the gene ends were 4 bases for V and 7 bases for J; bases not matched to a gene: 9. Germline V gene sequence: CDR1 SGHTA, CDR2 FQGTGA. The CDR3 DNA reads as TGTGCCAGCAGCTCCGGGACAGGGGAAACGGCTGGCTACACCTTC. It codes for CASSSGTGETAGYTF.

This chain connects TRBV11-2 to TRBJ1-2; tentatively, D is TRBD1 (6 bases). The V end lost 1 base, the J end lost 4 bases, and 13 bases lay between the germline ends. Germline V CDR1 and CDR2: SGHAT, FQNNGV. The CDR3 loop spans 15 amino acids. The CDR3 sequence is CASSLATGFPYGYTF. CDR3 DNA: TGTGCCAGCAGCTTAGCCACAGGGTTTCCCTATGGCTACACCTTC.

The chain uses TRBV9 and TRBJ2-1; 7 bases fit TRBD1. Unmatched junction bases numbered 5, after V lost 1 base and J lost 4 bases. Germline V lookup: CDR1 SGDLS, CDR2 YYNGEE. The CDR3 sequence is 15 residues long. The CDR3: CASSVRGLSYNEQFF. In nucleotides, the CDR3 is TGTGCCAGCAGCGTAAGGGGGCTCAGTTACAATGAGCAGTTCTTC.

CDR3 sequence reads: CASTPLAGAYNEQFF. The CDR3 nucleotides read TGTGCCAGTACCCCCCTAGCGGGGGCTTACAATGAGCAGTTCTTC. This rearrangement joins TRBV19 to TRBJ2-1; the match to TRBD2 covers 10 bases. V trimming: 7 bases; J trimming: 4 bases; junction bases outside the gene matches: 7. The CDR3 runs 15 residues. CDR1 and CDR2 from the germline V gene are LNHDA and SQIVND (reference sequence).

V gene TRBV7-9 combines with J gene TRBJ2-1; D call uncertain. This CDR3 contains 15 residues. Trimming removed 5 bases at V and 2 bases at J, with 13 bases between. CDR1 and CDR2 from the germline V gene are SEHNR and FQNEAQ (reference sequence). The CDR3 sequence: CASSRRLGTYNEQFF. The CDR3 DNA reads as TGTGCCAGCAGCCGAAGACTTGGCACCTACAATGAGCAGTTCTTC.

The gene calls are TRBV27 and TRBJ1-1; possible D gene TRBD1, 5 bases. CDR1 and CDR2 from the germline V gene are MNHEY and SMNVEV (reference sequence). The CDR3 covers 13 residues. Trimming took 3 bases from V and 5 from J, leaving 10 bases between them. The CDR3 is CASSFGRQTEAFF. The CDR3 region has the DNA TGTGCCAGCAGTTTCGGACGACAGACTGAAGCTTTCTTT.

This sequence joins TRBV7-9 and TRBJ2-7; D may be TRBD2 (6 bases). CDR1 and CDR2 from the germline V gene are SEHNR and FQNEAQ (reference sequence). The germline V and J ends were trimmed by 6 bases and 6 bases, with 18 bases remaining between them. The CDR3 runs to 14 residues. The CDR3 here is CASSASTLRGEQYF. CDR3 sequence (DNA): TGTGCCAGCAGTGCCTCGACCTTGCGGGGCGAGCAGTACTTC.

The gene calls are TRBV4-1 and TRBJ2-3; TRBD1 matches 7 bases. Germline CDR1 reads MGHRA; CDR2 reads YSYEKL. The CDR3 extends over 15 amino acids. Trimming cost V 6 bases and J 2 bases; bases outside gene matches: 8. In nucleotides, the CDR3 is TGCGCCAGCAGACCTCGGGGACAGTACACAGATACGCAGTATTTT. Translated: CASRPRGQYTDTQYF.

This clone was recorded a few times. The gene calls are TRBV6-1 and TRBJ2-7, with unresolved D. CDR3 length: 14 residues. V was trimmed by 1 base and J by 2 bases, leaving 9 bases between them. The germline V gene encodes CDR1 MNHNS and CDR2 SASEGT. The DNA for the CDR3 is TGTGCCAGCAGTGAAGTGAGAGGTCCCTACGAGCAGTACTTC. Encoded protein: CASSEVRGPYEQYF.

The gene calls are TRBV6-1 and TRBJ2-7; 11 bases match TRBD1. Germline V CDR1 and CDR2: MNHNS, SASEGT. The CDR3 contains 16 residues. With 3 bases clipped from V and 1 base from J, the junction kept 5 bases outside the gene matches. The CDR3 DNA follows: TGTGCCAGCAGTGAGTACGGGGACAGGGGGTCCTACGAGCAGTACTTC. Protein sequence: CASSEYGDRGSYEQYF.

V is TRBV5-1 and J is TRBJ1-4; TRBD1 is a possible D gene (6 bases). The CDR3 consists of 15 residues. CDR1 is SGHRS and CDR2 is YFSETQ in the germline V gene. Trimming took 2 bases from V and 7 from J, leaving 15 bases between them. The DNA for the CDR3 is TGCGCCAGCAGCTTATACAGGGCTATCGGTGAAAAACTGTTTTTT. Translated: CASSLYRAIGEKLFF.

The CDR3 bases are TGTGCCAGCAGTGAGATTCCGACAGGGAACGGCTACACCTTC. The encoded protein is CASSEIPTGNGYTF. The J gene is TRBJ1-2, the V gene TRBV2; 7 bases are shared with TRBD1. Germline V lookup: CDR1 SNHLY, CDR2 FYNNEI. This CDR3 has 14 amino acids. V was pared by 3 bases and J by 8 bases, with 9 bases of the junction left unmatched.

The genes are TRBV7-9 and TRBJ1-4, with D perhaps TRBD1 (6 bases). V was clipped by 7 bases and J by 2 bases, with 14 bases between them. This CDR3 spans 15 amino acids. Germline values: CDR1 SEHNR, CDR2 FQNEAQ (reference sequence). The CDR3 sequence: CASTTGMGTNEKLFF. In DNA form, the CDR3 reads TGTGCCAGCACTACAGGGATGGGGACTAATGAAAAACTGTTTTTT.

V usage is TRBV11-3 and J usage is TRBJ2-3, with TRBD2 identical over 12 bases. The CDR3 is 17 amino acids. With V trimmed by 0 bases and J by 0 bases, 1 base remained unmatched. Germline CDR1 SGHNT, CDR2 YENEEA. CDR3 amino acids: CASSLDGTSGSTDTQYF. Here the CDR3 DNA reads TGTGCCAGCAGCTTAGATGGGACTAGCGGGAGCACAGATACGCAGTATTTT.

The J gene is TRBJ2-7, the V gene TRBV11-1; a possible D gene is TRBD2 (7 bases). There are 13 residues in the CDR3. Between the trimmed V and J ends, which lost 4 bases and 6 bases, there was a span of 13 bases. Germline CDR1 SGHAT, CDR2 FQDESV (reference sequence). The CDR3 spells CASSSSGGTEQYF. DNA for the CDR3: TGTGCCAGCAGCTCGTCGGGGGGCACCGAGCAGTACTTC.

This chain links TRBV5-4 with TRBJ2-7, with a weak D call TRBD2 (7 bases). CDR3 length equals 17 residues. Germline CDR1 SGHNT, CDR2 YYREEE (reference sequence). V was cut by 0 bases and J by 3 bases, with 19 bases left in between. The CDR3 DNA sequence: TGTGCCAGCAGCTTGGGGGGGCACTCCGGGGGGCACTACGAGCAGTACTTC. Amino acids: CASSLGGHSGGHYEQYF.

This clone was observed a few times. The chain combines TRBV13 with TRBJ2-7; 8 bases fit TRBD2. Germline trimming cut 5 bases from V and 2 bases from J; bases unmatched to any gene: 8. Germline values: CDR1 PRHDT, CDR2 FYEKMQ (reference sequence). This CDR3 has 15 residues. The CDR3 loop is CASSAASGRAYEQYF. The CDR3 bases are TGTGCCAGCAGCGCCGCTTCCGGGAGGGCCTACGAGCAGTACTTC.

There are a few counts of this clone. At one of its ends the junction is not consistent with the germline gene, which may arise from a read error. This chain connects TRBV6-6 to TRBJ1-1; possibly TRBD1 for D (5 bases). Germline CDR1 is MNHNY and CDR2 is SVGAGI (reference sequence). This CDR3 spans 13 amino acids. CDR3 nucleotide sequence: TGTGCCATCAGTGAGTCACGGCAGGGCCAAGCTTTCTTT. Protein sequence: CAISESRQGQAFF.

The gene calls are TRBV19 and TRBJ1-1; no clear D. Germline-derived CDR1 and CDR2 are LNHDA and SQIVND (reference sequence). V was clipped by 0 bases and J by 1 base, with 12 bases between them. CDR3 length: 16 amino acids. In DNA, the CDR3 is TGTGCCAGTAGTATAGATCTGGAGAGCAGGAACACTGAAGCTTTCTTT. Its protein product is CASSIDLESRNTEAFF.

The chain carries TRBV18 and TRBJ1-2, with 8 bases lining up with TRBD1. Losses at the gene ends were 0 bases for V and 4 bases for J; bases not matched to a gene: 4. The CDR3 covers 15 residues. CDR1 is KGHSH and CDR2 is LQKENI in the germline V gene. CDR3 nucleotide sequence: TGTGCCAGCTCACCACCTTTTGACAGGGGCTATGGCTACACCTTC. This gives the protein CASSPPFDRGYGYTF.

This sequence joins TRBV2 and TRBJ1-5; TRBD1 matches at 7 bases. The CDR3 contains 16 residues. Germline V CDR1 and CDR2: SNHLY, FYNNEI. V dropped 4 bases and J dropped 2; count of bases not matched to a gene: 8. The DNA for the CDR3 is TGTGCCAGCAGTGGTACGCGGGACAGCCGCAATCAGCCCCAGCATTTT. It translates to CASSGTRDSRNQPQHF. The full variable domain, completed using reference TRBV2 and TRBJ1-5, is EPEVTQTPSHQVTQMGQEVILRCVPISNHLYFYWYRQILGQKVEFLVSFYNNEISEKSEIFDDQFSVERPDGSNFTLKIRSTKLEDSAMYFCASSGTRDSRNQPQHFGDGTRLSIL.

The V call is TRBV14, the J call TRBJ1-3, with D perhaps matching TRBD1 (5 bases). Germline V lookup: CDR1 SGHDN, CDR2 FVKESK. The length of the CDR3 is 16 residues. Trimming took off 2 bases at V and 0 bases at J, with 11 bases between the two ends. CDR3 in DNA: TGTGCCAGCAGCCAATTGGGGCCCAGCTCTGGAAACACCATATATTTT. Protein: CASSQLGPSSGNTIYF.